The T cell receptor (beta chain) under discussion was sequenced for a study of T cells after yellow fever vaccination. Whole-study results and caveats: Relatively few clonotypes were ones that appeared in both CD4 and CD8 compartments. Repertoires sorted by FACS could include abundant clonotypes that are contaminants from the bulk population. By day 5 rather than day 15, the secondary response had peaked, though it was weaker.

The trim removed 2 bases at V and 4 bases at J, leaving 6 bases unmatched. Germline CDR1 and CDR2: SGHTA and FQGNSA. This CDR3 comprises 15 residues. The authors made TCR cDNA by 5'RACE template switching, adding a universal primer site and UMIs. From the 5' RACE reads, TCRdb called clonotypes with MiXCR, one entry per CDR3 protein. The sample records approximately 350,000 distinct CDR3 sequences, about 9.9% being singletons. Regarding this clonotype: Its specificity is not known.

Sequenced material: PBMCs, taken on the day of the first yellow fever vaccination. The TCR comes from a man between 18 and 29 years old who received the YFV17D yellow fever vaccine. This chain joins TRBV7-2 and TRBJ1-1, with 8 nucleotides matching TRBD1. The CDR3 reads CASSLNTGGGTEAFF. The CDR3 DNA sequence: TGTGCCAGCAGCTTAAATACAGGGGGTGGCACTGAAGCTTTCTTT.